This T cell receptor (beta chain) originates from a study of blood T cell repertoires in COVID-19. Across the whole study: The study drew acute and convalescent COVID-19 samples from the United States, Italy and Spain. PBMCs, B-cell-depleted T cells, or T cells provided the cDNA or gDNA that made up the material.

There are 21 residues in the CDR3. Germline assignment: CDR1 WNHNN and CDR2 SYGVQD (reference sequence). V shed 8 bases, J shed 6 bases, and the junction held 30 bases outside the gene matches. As processed by the authors: Amplification from reference gene primers served as the basis for estimated nucleated cell counts. Repertoires were generated with immunoSEQ multiplex PCR, while TCRdb's copy carries only in-frame clones and drops some. V, J and clone size are those of that table, while D and trimming were read from the DNA. The repertoire holds 140,000 to 150,000 clones, with roughly nine tenths as singletons.

The specimen sequenced was peripheral blood. The chain has TRBV10-1 and TRBJ2-1; 8 bases map to TRBD2. The sequence came from a woman aged 55 to 70 with active COVID-19. The CDR3 reads CASGGLREGPAREGRSNEQFF. The CDR3 DNA follows: TGCGCCAGCGGGGGGTTGAGGGAAGGCCCGGCACGGGAGGGCCGGAGCAATGAGCAGTTCTTC.